A single sample is the source of the 29 T cell receptor beta chains below, sequenced in a study of beta chain features in type 1 diabetes. Findings and caveats of the study: Moderate but significant shortening of TCRB CDR3s was recorded in all four CD4+ subsets from Type 1 diabetes patients.

No antigens are known for them. Expressed TCRB transcripts were sequenced because the isolated RNA had all been reverse transcribed beforehand. Some clones are missing from TCRdb's copy, which holds only in-frame ones; the method was immunoSEQ multiplex PCR. The sample records roughly 150,000 clones, around 8.3% being singletons. Input material: central memory CD4+ T cells from blood. The receptors were sampled from a young woman with type 1 diabetes.

The chain recombines TRBV11-2 with TRBJ2-4; TRBD1 matches 11 bases. The V and J ends lost 4 bases and 5 bases, in that order; junction bases with no gene match: 7. Germline values: CDR1 SGHAT, CDR2 FQNNGV. This CDR3 contains 16 residues. The CDR3, as DNA: TGTGCCAGCAGCTCCCGGGACAGGGGGGGAGAAAACATTCAGTACTTC. Translated, it gives CASSSRDRGGENIQYF.

The chain is built from TRBV6-5 and TRBJ1-1, with 9 bases lining up with TRBD1. This CDR3 contains 15 residues. Per germline, CDR1 MNHEY and CDR2 SVGAGI. V trimming: 2 bases; J trimming: 5 bases; junction bases outside the gene matches: 6. CDR3 loop: CASSYKGQGMTEAFF. CDR3 in DNA: TGTGCCAGCAGTTACAAAGGACAGGGGATGACTGAAGCTTTCTTT.

This clone was counted only a few times. The chain uses TRBV4-3 and TRBJ2-3, with D possibly TRBD1 on 6 matching bases. This CDR3 contains 13 residues. The V end lost 4 bases, the J end lost 4 bases, and 9 bases lay between the germline ends. Germline loops: CDR1 LGHNA, CDR2 YSLEER. The CDR3 sequence is CASSLGAADTQYF. The CDR3 region has the DNA TGCGCCAGCAGCCTGGGGGCGGCAGATACGCAGTATTTT.

The chain has TRBV29-1 and TRBJ1-2; D might be TRBD1 (5 bases). There are 11 residues in the CDR3. Looked up from germline, CDR1 is SQVTM and CDR2 is ANQGSEA. Trimming cost V 1 base and J 13 bases, with 13 bases left between them. The CDR3 coding sequence is TGCAGCGTTGAAGTGTCAGGGCCGGCCACCTTC. Protein sequence: CSVEVSGPATF.

This clone has more than one count but fewer than ten. This chain connects TRBV21-1 to TRBJ2-7; the DNA was not used to check the table's D call, TRBD2. TRBV21-1 is given as a pseudogene. This CDR3 comprises 17 residues. The CDR3 region is CASSKVPRSGSGYEQYF. CDR3 nucleotide sequence: TGTGCCAGCAGCAAAGTCCCTAGGAGTGGGAGCGGATACGAGCAGTACTTC.

The gene calls are TRBV5-5 and TRBJ2-3, with TRBD1 matching over 7 bases. Per the germline V gene, CDR1 is SGHKS and CDR2 is YYEKEE (reference sequence). This CDR3 comprises 16 residues. Trimming removed 2 bases from V and 2 bases from J; junction bases left unmatched: 8. For the CDR3, the DNA is TGTGCCAGCAGCTTCCGACAGGGCTCCTCCACAGATACGCAGTATTTT. It translates to CASSFRQGSSTDTQYF.

The J gene is TRBJ2-1, the V gene TRBV4-3; 9 bases align to TRBD2. V lost 0 bases and J lost 4; bases outside the gene matches: 7. From germline, CDR1 is LGHNA and CDR2 YSLEER. CDR3 length equals 17 residues. The CDR3 DNA sequence: TGCGCCAGCAGCCAAGAGACGAGCGGGGGGCGATACAATGAGCAGTTCTTC. Translating gives CASSQETSGGRYNEQFF.

This clone came up a few times. The chain is built from TRBV14 and TRBJ2-3; TRBD2 matches at 12 bases. J lost 6 bases, V lost 5 bases, and 6 bases had no gene match. This CDR3 comprises 15 residues. Germline loops: CDR1 SGHDN, CDR2 FVKESK. CDR3 coding DNA: TGTGCCAGCAGCAGACTAGCGGGAGAGGGGGATACGCAGTATTTT. It translates to CASSRLAGEGDTQYF.

This clone was counted only a few times. The chain recombines TRBV5-6 with TRBJ2-6, with D possibly TRBD1 on 5 matching bases. Looked up from germline, CDR1 is SGHDT and CDR2 is YYEEEE. This CDR3 is 16 amino acids long. Trimming shortened V by 1 base and J by 1 base, and 9 bases separated the two germline ends. CDR3 DNA: TGTGCCAGCAGCTTGACAGGTCTATCTGGGGCCAACGTCCTGACTTTC. Translation gives CASSLTGLSGANVLTF.

This clone has just a few counts. The chain employs TRBV27 and TRBJ2-7; 9 bases agree with TRBD2. Germline values: CDR1 MNHEY, CDR2 SMNVEV (reference sequence). The V and J ends lost 5 bases and 2 bases, in that order; junction bases with no gene match: 4. CDR3 length: 14 residues. The CDR3 reads CASSRAGGTYEQYF. In DNA form, the CDR3 reads TGTGCCAGCAGTAGGGCGGGAGGGACCTACGAGCAGTACTTC.

The rearrangement links TRBV6-5 to TRBJ2-7, with a weak D call TRBD1 (5 bases). The CDR3 has 13 residues. Trimming stripped 6 bases from V and 1 base from J, with 10 bases between. The germline CDR1 and CDR2 sequences are MNHEY and SVGAGI. CDR3 sequence reads: CASRAQGSYEQYF. The DNA of the CDR3 is TGTGCCAGCAGAGCCCAGGGTTCCTACGAGCAGTACTTC.

The chain uses TRBV7-9 and TRBJ2-3, with D uncertain. Germline-derived CDR1 and CDR2 are SEHNR and FQNEAQ (reference sequence). Trimming removed 4 bases at V and 8 bases at J, with 7 bases between. This CDR3 is 11 amino acids long. The CDR3 spells CASSSPGTQYF. The CDR3 region has the DNA TGTGCCAGCAGCTCTCCGGGTACGCAGTATTTT.

This clone turned up a few times. The rearrangement joins TRBV5-4 to TRBJ2-7, with TRBD2 matching 9 bases. V shed 1 base, J shed 3 bases, and the junction held 2 bases outside the gene matches. This CDR3 is built from 14 residues. Looked up from germline, CDR1 is SGHNT and CDR2 is YYREEE (reference sequence). The CDR3 sequence is CASSLKAGGYEQYF. The CDR3 DNA follows: TGTGCCAGCAGCTTGAAAGCGGGAGGCTACGAGCAGTACTTC.

The rearrangement uses TRBV7-9 and TRBJ2-5; no clear D. Trimming took off 5 bases at V and 1 base at J, with 5 bases between the two ends. The CDR3 has 12 amino acids. From germline, CDR1 is SEHNR and CDR2 FQNEAQ (reference sequence). CDR3 sequence (DNA): TGTGCCAGCAGCGTCCGCCAAGAGACCCAGTACTTC. It encodes CASSVRQETQYF.

The chain is built from TRBV6-6 and TRBJ1-2, with 7 bases matching TRBD1. The CDR3 totals 12 residues. Unmatched junction bases numbered 5, after V lost 7 bases and J lost 6 bases. Germline CDR1 and CDR2: MNHNY and SVGAGI (reference sequence). The CDR3 DNA follows: TGTGCCAGCAACCCTGACAGGGATGGCTACACCTTC. Translated: CASNPDRDGYTF.

CDR3 region: CATSRDAGGRKGYTF. As DNA, the CDR3 is TGTGCCACCAGCAGAGATGCAGGGGGTAGAAAAGGCTACACCTTC. This sequence joins TRBV15 and TRBJ1-2, with 7 nucleotides matching TRBD1. The germline V gene encodes CDR1 LNHNV and CDR2 YYDKDF (reference sequence). This CDR3 contains 15 residues. Trimming took 0 bases from V and 8 from J; bases not matched to a gene: 9.

The gene calls are TRBV6-6 and TRBJ2-1; no clear D gene. Germline V lookup: CDR1 MNHNY, CDR2 SVGAGI (reference sequence). V lost 6 bases to trimming and J lost 7 bases, with 7 bases between them. The CDR3 has 11 amino acids. The CDR3 protein is CASSKQNEQFF. The CDR3 DNA follows: TGTGCCAGCAGCAAACAGAATGAGCAGTTCTTC.

This clone was observed a few times. The CDR3 loop is CASSLKGDIQYF. The CDR3 coding sequence is TGTGCCAGCAGCTTAAAAGGGGACATTCAGTACTTC. This sequence joins TRBV7-3 and TRBJ2-4; TRBD1 is a possible D gene (5 bases). The germline V gene has CDR1 SGHTA and CDR2 FQGTGA. Trimming left V 1 base short and J 8 bases short, with 6 bases between. The CDR3 covers 12 residues.

This clone was seen a handful of times. The chain employs TRBV4-1 and TRBJ2-2, with 7 positions matching TRBD2. Germline V gene sequence: CDR1 MGHRA, CDR2 YSYEKL. V lost 1 base and J lost 3; bases outside the gene matches: 8. The length of the CDR3 is 17 residues. The CDR3 DNA is TGCGCCAGCAGCCAAGTCCAGCGGGATAAACACACCGGGGAGCTGTTTTTT. Translating it yields CASSQVQRDKHTGELFF.

This clone was recorded a few times. J is TRBJ2-7 and V is TRBV7-9, with 9 bases lining up with TRBD1. Germline V gene lookup returns CDR1 SEHNR and CDR2 FQNEAQ (reference sequence). CDR3 length: 13 residues. V trimming: 6 bases; J trimming: 6 bases; junction bases outside the gene matches: 6. Here the CDR3 reads CASRNTGGGEQYF. The DNA of the CDR3 is TGTGCCAGCAGAAATACAGGGGGCGGCGAGCAGTACTTC. Together with reference TRBV7-9 and TRBJ2-7, the CDR3 gives the full variable domain: DTGVSQNPRHKITKRGQNVTFRCDPISEHNRLYWYRQTLGQGPEFLTYFQNEAQLEKSRLLSDRFSAERPKGSFSTLEIQRTEQGDSAMYLCASRNTGGGEQYFGPGTRLTVT.

This clone was recorded at least ten times. This sequence joins TRBV30 and TRBJ1-3; D not resolved. CDR1 GTSNPN and CDR2 SVGIG come from the germline V gene (reference sequence). The CDR3 is 15 amino acids. Trimming removed 0 bases at V and 0 bases at J, with 9 bases between. The CDR3 DNA is TGTGCCTGGAGTGTCTCCGGTATCTCTGGAAACACCATATATTTT. This codes for CAWSVSGISGNTIYF. The full variable domain, rest sourced from reference TRBV30 and TRBJ1-3, is SQTIHQWPATLVQPVGSPLSLECTVEGTSNPNLYWYRQAAGRGLQLLFYSVGIGQISSEVPQNLSASRPQDRQFILSSKKLLLSDSGFYLCAWSVSGISGNTIYFGEGSWLTVV.

The chain carries TRBV7-2 and TRBJ2-1; TRBD1 matches 9 bases. CDR1 is SGHTA and CDR2 is FQGNSA in the germline V gene. The V segment lost 4 bases and the J segment 5 bases; nucleotides outside the gene matches: 3. The CDR3 sequence is 14 residues long. CDR3 residues: CASSWRDRDNEQFF. The CDR3 bases are TGTGCCAGCAGCTGGAGGGACAGGGACAATGAGCAGTTCTTC.

This clone was picked up a small number of times. The genes are TRBV5-4 and TRBJ2-5; 7 bases line up with TRBD2. The CDR3 runs to 15 residues. V shed 1 base, J shed 3 bases, and the junction held 6 bases outside the gene matches. In germline, CDR1 is SGHNT, CDR2 YYREEE (reference sequence). CDR3 sequence (DNA): TGTGCCAGCAGCTTGAGCCAGCGGGGCGAAGAGACCCAGTACTTC. Protein sequence: CASSLSQRGEETQYF.

This clone was recorded a few times. This chain links TRBV7-2 with TRBJ1-5; TRBD1 matches at 9 bases. Germline loops: CDR1 SGHTA, CDR2 FQGNSA. The CDR3 covers 15 residues. Losses at the gene ends were 6 bases for V and 6 bases for J; bases not matched to a gene: 9. The CDR3 bases are TGTGCCAGCAGATCCGGGACAGGGTCTCGTCAGCCCCAGCATTTT. It encodes CASRSGTGSRQPQHF.

The J gene is TRBJ1-1, the V gene TRBV7-9, with TRBD1 identical over 8 bases. This CDR3 is built from 15 residues. The J segment lost 4 bases and the V segment lost 4 bases, leaving 8 bases of the junction unmatched. The germline V gene has CDR1 SEHNR and CDR2 FQNEAQ (reference sequence). CDR3 coding DNA: TGTGCCAGCAGCTCCCAGGGGGCGCGGTCCACTGAAGCTTTCTTT. Its translation: CASSSQGARSTEAFF.

In regard to this clone: Other DNA sequences from this sample encode an identical CDR3 as well. V and J are TRBV25-1 and TRBJ1-1; no clear D gene. The germline V and J ends were trimmed by 2 bases and 9 bases, with 7 bases remaining between them. The CDR3 runs 11 residues. Germline CDR1 reads MGHDK; CDR2 reads SYGVNS. In nucleotides, the CDR3 is TGTGCCAGCAGTGAAGGGCTCAAAGCTTTCTTT. Its protein is CASSEGLKAFF. The whole variable domain, remainder taken from reference TRBV25-1 and TRBJ1-1, is EADIYQTPRYLVIGTGKKITLECSQTMGHDKMYWYQQDPGMELHLIHYSYGVNSTEKGDLSSESTVSRIRTEHFPLTLESARPSHTSQYLCASSEGLKAFFGQGTRLTVV.

The chain couples TRBV10-3 to TRBJ2-1, with 12 bases fitting TRBD1. CDR3 length: 14 amino acids. The junction had 5 bases not matched to a gene; V was cut back by 6 bases and J by 8 bases. Germline CDR1 ENHRY, CDR2 SYGVKD. This CDR3 is CAIRTGTGGDEQFF. CDR3 nucleotides: TGTGCCATCAGAACCGGGACAGGGGGCGATGAGCAGTTCTTC.

The chain carries TRBV7-2 and TRBJ1-4, with a weak D call TRBD1 (6 bases). This CDR3 is built from 14 residues. The germline V and J ends were trimmed by 5 bases and 7 bases, with 14 bases remaining between them. Germline loops: CDR1 SGHTA, CDR2 FQGNSA. The CDR3 bases are TGTGCCAGCAGCCTGCTACAGGGCGGTGAAAAACTGTTTTTT. Translating it yields CASSLLQGGEKLFF. The complete variable domain, with remaining parts taken from reference TRBV7-2 and TRBJ1-4, reads GAGVSQSPSNKVTEKGKDVELRCDPISGHTALYWYRQSLGQGLEFLIYFQGNSAPDKSGLPSDRFSAERTGGSVSTLTIQRTQQEDSAVYLCASSLLQGGEKLFFGSGTQLSVL.

V gene TRBV14 combines with J gene TRBJ2-4; 8 bases align to TRBD1. The J segment lost 9 bases and the V segment lost 1 base, leaving 8 bases of the junction unmatched. CDR3 length: 15 residues. Germline loops: CDR1 SGHDN, CDR2 FVKESK. The CDR3 sequence: CASSQGLTGASIQYF. As DNA, the CDR3 is TGTGCCAGCAGCCAAGGCTTGACAGGGGCGAGCATTCAGTACTTC.